What follows is one TCR beta chain and its context. This specimen belongs to a study of blood T cell repertoires in COVID-19. In the original analysis: The assay estimated nucleated cells by amplifying reference gene primers. The table came from immunoSEQ multiplex PCR; TCRdb's copy has only in-frame clones and leaves some out. V and J calls and clone size come straight from that table; D and trimming were deduced from the DNA. The top ten clones hold 1.5% of a sample with approximately 250,000 clones, around 83% of them seen once. The CDR3 is made up of 16 amino acids. Germline V gives CDR1 SGHTA, CDR2 FQGTGA. Trimming removed 5 bases at V and 4 bases at J, with 20 bases between.

V usage is TRBV7-3 and J usage is TRBJ1-2; a weak D match, TRBD1 (5 bases). The sequence came from a woman aged 35 to 49 who had recovered from COVID-19. The material sequenced was peripheral blood. The chain's CDR3 is CASSPTLGAPSYGYTF. In DNA, the CDR3 is TGTGCCAGCAGCCCAACGCTTGGGGCACCATCCTATGGCTACACCTTC.